Below are 10 T cell receptor beta chains sequenced from a single sample in a study of blood T cell repertoires in COVID-19. The repertoire was sequenced with immunoSEQ multiplex PCR; TCRdb's copy has only in-frame clones and lacks some. The sample records roughly 230,000 clones, approximately 85% being singletons. The specimen sequenced was peripheral blood. Receptor source: a middle-aged man with COVID-19, enrolled during active disease.

This chain joins TRBV27 and TRBJ1-1; the D gene is possibly TRBD1 (5 bases). Trimming took 4 bases from V and 4 from J, leaving 10 bases between them. CDR3 length: 13 residues. Germline V gene sequence: CDR1 MNHEY, CDR2 SMNVEV (reference sequence). CDR3 protein: CASSSGVGTEAFF. In nucleotides, the CDR3 is TGTGCCAGCAGTTCGGGGGTGGGCACTGAAGCTTTCTTT.

The chain couples TRBV3-1 (or the pseudogene TRBV3-2) to TRBJ1-2; perhaps TRBD1 as D (6 bases). Germline CDR1 LGHDT, CDR2 YNNKEL (reference sequence). Trimming took off 3 bases at V and 2 bases at J, with 16 bases between the two ends. There are 16 residues in the CDR3. CDR3 protein: CASSHQDSRRNYGYTF. The CDR3 bases are TGTGCCAGCAGCCATCAGGACAGCCGGAGAAACTATGGCTACACCTTC.

The chain has TRBV7-8 and TRBJ2-7, with D maybe TRBD1 (6 bases). Germline V gene data show CDR1 as SGHVS and CDR2 as FQNEAQ. The V end was cut by 3 bases, the J end by 7 bases, with 13 bases between. CDR3 size: 13 residues. CDR3 region: CASSLWGREEQYF. The DNA for the CDR3 is TGTGCCAGCAGCTTGTGGGGGCGCGAAGAGCAGTACTTC. The whole variable domain, remainder taken from reference TRBV7-8 and TRBJ2-7, is GAGVSQSPRYKVAKRGQDVALRCDPISGHVSLFWYQQALGQGPEFLTYFQNEAQLDKSGLPSDRFFAERPEGSVSTLKIQRTQQEDSAVYLCASSLWGREEQYFGPGTRLTVT.

The J gene is TRBJ2-2, the V gene TRBV13, with 7 bases that match TRBD2. The CDR3 covers 15 residues. V dropped 2 bases and J dropped 5; count of bases not matched to a gene: 5. CDR1 is PRHDT and CDR2 is FYEKMQ in the germline V gene (reference sequence). The CDR3 nucleotides are TGTGCCAGCAGCTTAAATGTGGGAGGGACCGGGGAGCTGTTTTTT. Residues: CASSLNVGGTGELFF.

The chain carries TRBV12-3 or TRBV12-4 and TRBJ1-1; no reliable D call. The V end was cut by 5 bases, the J end by 8 bases, with 12 bases between. This CDR3 is built from 12 residues. CDR3 DNA: TGTGCCAGCAGTACAAGGACGGGAGAAGCTTTCTTT. This translates into CASSTRTGEAFF.

The gene calls are TRBV6-2 or TRBV6-3 and TRBJ2-7; 14 bases agree with TRBD2. This CDR3 comprises 14 residues. Germline V lookup: CDR1 MNHEY, CDR2 SVGEGT. V was pared by 5 bases and J by 6 bases, with 3 bases of the junction left unmatched. CDR3 loop: CASSGTSGGSEQYF. CDR3 coding DNA: TGTGCCAGCAGTGGGACTAGCGGGGGCTCCGAGCAGTACTTC.

The rearrangement uses TRBV6-1 and TRBJ1-5; D is unresolved. The CDR3 covers 15 residues. With 3 bases removed from V and 0 bases from J, the gap between germline ends came to 9 bases. Germline assignment: CDR1 MNHNS and CDR2 SASEGT. The CDR3 DNA reads TGTGCCAGCAGTGATTTACAGACTAGCAATCAGCCCCAGCATTTT. It encodes CASSDLQTSNQPQHF.

This sequence joins TRBV7-9 and TRBJ1-1, with D unresolved. V was shortened by 10 bases and J by 3 bases, with 15 bases between the two germline ends. CDR3 length equals 13 residues. Germline CDR1 is SEHNR and CDR2 is FQNEAQ (reference sequence). CDR3 amino acids: CAILAQVDTEAFF. Written as DNA, the CDR3 is TGTGCCATTTTGGCGCAGGTGGACACTGAAGCTTTCTTT.

The chain combines TRBV6-1 with TRBJ2-5; 12 bases are a match to TRBD2. After removal of 3 bases from V and 2 bases from J, the junction contained 10 bases not matched to a gene. Germline loops: CDR1 MNHNS, CDR2 SASEGT. There are 18 residues in the CDR3. CDR3 nucleotide sequence: TGTGCCAGCAGTGAGGGAGCACTAGCGGGGGGAGGTCAAGAGACCCAGTACTTC. Translating it yields CASSEGALAGGGQETQYF.

This clone appeared a few times. This sequence joins TRBV3-1 (or the pseudogene TRBV3-2) and TRBJ2-7, with TRBD1 identical over 8 bases. Per the germline V gene, CDR1 is LGHDT and CDR2 is YNNKEL (reference sequence). V dropped 5 bases and J dropped 3; count of bases not matched to a gene: 3. The CDR3 is 13 residues long. In DNA, the CDR3 is TGTGCCAGCAGCGCCACAGGGGGCTACGAGCAGTACTTC. Amino acid sequence: CASSATGGYEQYF.